This TCR beta chain was sequenced for a study of T cells in Graves' hyperthyroidism and ophthalmopathy. The study excluded patients with uncontrolled infection, other autoimmune disease, pregnancy or lactation. Extraction of PBMCs used about 9.2 ml of fresh peripheral blood. The sample holds many counts of this clonotype. The antigen is unknown. Amplified TCR beta CDR3 regions came from RNA transcripts. In the first-round RT-PCR of the TCR CDR3, the HTBI primer set was used. TCRdb reprocessed the multiplex PCR reads via MiXCR and lists one record per CDR3 protein. The sample has 450,000 to 650,000 distinct CDR3 sequences, more than 20% seen once. Whole-study findings and limits: Most thyroid clonotypes that were expanded above 0.001 also turned up in blood. The authors' 13 V-J model separated ophthalmopathy from stable hyperthyroidism.

The J segment lost 0 bases and the V segment lost 1 base, leaving 7 bases of the junction unmatched. The CDR3 runs to 16 residues. Germline loops: CDR1 GTSNPN, CDR2 SVGIG (reference sequence). Sample: blood. This receptor was taken from a man aged 18 to 29 with Graves' hyperthyroidism. The chain carries TRBV30 and TRBJ1-1, with 8 bases identical to TRBD1. CDR3 protein: CAWSAVRGLVNTEAFF. CDR3 DNA sequence: TGTGCCTGGAGTGCCGTCAGGGGGCTTGTGAACACTGAAGCTTTCTTT.